This TCR beta chain was identified in a study of cytomegalovirus exposure and HLA in healthy donors. Primers included in the PCR were 60 Vbeta and 13 Jbeta primers. TCRdb's copy holds only in-frame clones and misses some; the assay was immunoSEQ multiplex PCR. Of 110,000 or so clones listed, 70% to 80% are singletons. CDR3 size: 18 residues. Trimming pared 3 bases from V and 0 bases from J, leaving 18 bases between. The germline V gene encodes CDR1 WNHNN and CDR2 SYGVQD (reference sequence). The sample was PBMCs. The TCR originated in a woman in her 40s in good health and CMV-seropositive. The chain carries TRBV10-1 and TRBJ1-3; D is undetermined. The CDR3 nucleotides read TGCGCCAGCAGTGATCTGGCGGACTCCCTTTACTCTGGAAACACCATATATTTT. Translated: CASSDLADSLYSGNTIYF.